Below, 32 T cell receptor beta chains from the same sample are listed, as sequenced in a study of T cell responses to AZD1222 COVID-19 vaccine. Generated by immunoSEQ multiplex PCR, the TCRdb table keeps only in-frame clones and is missing some. This table holds around 95,000 clones, about 88% found once. The starting material was peripheral blood, obtained on day 0 of AZD1222 vaccination. The receptors here all came from an adult in good health.

The chain joins TRBV7-9 to TRBJ2-4; D unclear. CDR1 is SEHNR, CDR2 FQNEAQ, per germline (reference sequence). The CDR3 covers 16 residues. The ends were cut back, 10 bases at V and 1 base at J, with 20 bases in the middle. DNA of the CDR3: TGTGCCACGTCCCCCCCTGAGTGGGTCGCCAAAAACATTCAGTACTTC. This translates into CATSPPEWVAKNIQYF.

The chain employs TRBV6-2 or TRBV6-3 and TRBJ2-5, with D uncertain. Per germline, CDR1 MNHEY and CDR2 SVGEGT. This CDR3 is 12 amino acids long. Trimming took 2 bases from V and 0 from J, leaving 1 base between them. The DNA for the CDR3 is TGTGCCAGCAGTTACAACCAAGAGACCCAGTACTTC. Its protein is CASSYNQETQYF.

This chain connects TRBV7-6 to TRBJ1-1, with 7 bases fitting TRBD1. This CDR3 contains 14 residues. Trimming removed 1 base from V and 4 bases from J; junction bases left unmatched: 3. Looked up from germline, CDR1 is SGHVS and CDR2 is FNYEAQ. CDR3 region: CASSLGTGTTEAFF. CDR3 nucleotides: TGTGCCAGCAGCTTAGGGACAGGTACCACTGAAGCTTTCTTT.

In its sample, this clone was seen a few times. The chain carries TRBV5-8 and TRBJ2-1; no definite D call. The germline CDR1 and CDR2 sequences are SGHTS and YDEGEE. CDR3 length: 13 residues. The V end was cut by 4 bases, the J end by 3 bases, with 8 bases between. The CDR3 sequence: CASSPMLYNEQFF. CDR3 nucleotides: TGTGCCAGCAGCCCGATGCTCTACAATGAGCAGTTCTTC.

Here the CDR3 DNA reads TGCAGTGCTAGAGGTCTCAGGGAAGCTTTCTTT. It codes for CSARGLREAFF. The rearrangement links TRBV20-1 to TRBJ1-1; no clear D. The CDR3 runs 11 residues. CDR1 is DFQATT and CDR2 is SNEGSKA in the germline V gene (reference sequence). The V end was cut by 1 base, the J end by 8 bases, with 8 bases between.

The V gene is TRBV10-3, the J gene TRBJ1-5; the D is unclear. Trimming stripped 0 bases from V and 5 bases from J, with 14 bases between. The CDR3 loop spans 16 amino acids. Germline CDR1 reads ENHRY; CDR2 reads SYGVKD. CDR3 bases: TGTGCCATCAGTGAGTCGCTTGGACGGAAGGATCAGCCCCAGCATTTT. This gives the protein CAISESLGRKDQPQHF.

The chain links TRBV2 to TRBJ2-6; possible D gene TRBD1, 6 bases. Germline V gene lookup returns CDR1 SNHLY and CDR2 FYNNEI. Between the trimmed V and J ends, which lost 3 bases and 8 bases, there was a span of 8 bases. The CDR3 runs to 13 residues. DNA for the CDR3: TGTGCCAGCAGTGACGGACAGACCAACGTCCTGACTTTC. It yields the protein CASSDGQTNVLTF. The complete variable domain, with remaining parts taken from reference TRBV2 and TRBJ2-6, reads EPEVTQTPSHQVTQMGQEVILRCVPISNHLYFYWYRQILGQKVEFLVSFYNNEISEKSEIFDDQFSVERPDGSNFTLKIRSTKLEDSAMYFCASSDGQTNVLTFGAGSRLTVL.

The chain links TRBV19 to TRBJ2-6; D not certain. There are 15 residues in the CDR3. Trimming took off 6 bases at V and 4 bases at J, with 13 bases between the two ends. From germline, CDR1 is LNHDA and CDR2 SQIVND (reference sequence). The CDR3 is CASSRGIPGANVLTF. In DNA form, the CDR3 reads TGTGCCAGTAGCCGTGGAATCCCCGGGGCCAACGTCCTGACTTTC.

The genes are TRBV6-2 or TRBV6-3 and TRBJ2-1, with D possibly matching TRBD2 (5 bases). V was pared by 4 bases and J by 8 bases, with 9 bases between. This CDR3 contains 12 residues. The germline CDR1 and CDR2 sequences are MNHEY and SVGEGT. The CDR3 reads CASSWTVYEQFF. CDR3 nucleotide sequence: TGTGCCAGCAGTTGGACTGTCTATGAGCAGTTCTTC.

The chain employs TRBV4-2 and TRBJ2-3; 10 nucleotides align to TRBD2. Germline V lookup: CDR1 LGHNA, CDR2 YNFKEQ. This CDR3 has 18 amino acids. V dropped 0 bases and J dropped 1; count of bases not matched to a gene: 7. CDR3 residues: CASSQDATSGTRTDTQYF. CDR3 nucleotide sequence: TGTGCCAGCAGCCAAGACGCAACTAGCGGGACCCGCACAGATACGCAGTATTTT.

The chain employs TRBV6-2 or TRBV6-3 and TRBJ1-5, with D tentatively TRBD1 (5 bases). CDR3 length equals 14 residues. Trimming cost V 0 bases and J 7 bases, with 10 bases left between them. From germline, CDR1 is MNHEY and CDR2 SVGEGT. The DNA of the CDR3 is TGTGCCAGCAGTTACTCCCCCCAGGGCCAGCCCCAGCATTTT. Its protein is CASSYSPQGQPQHF.

As concerns this clone: At one of its ends the junction is not consistent with the germline gene, which may arise from a read error. The rearrangement uses TRBV7-7 and TRBJ2-3; D may be TRBD1 or TRBD2 (5 bases each). Germline CDR1 and CDR2: SSHAT and FNYEAQ (reference sequence). The CDR3 is made up of 14 amino acids. The CDR3 here is CASSALQGADTQYF. The CDR3 DNA follows: TGTGCTAGCAGCGCACTGCAGGGAGCAGATACGCAGTATTTT.

The chain employs TRBV5-1 and TRBJ2-1; no definite D call. From germline, CDR1 is SGHRS and CDR2 YFSETQ. The length of the CDR3 is 15 residues. Trimming took 2 bases from V and 3 from J, leaving 12 bases between them. The CDR3 sequence is CASSLGSAYYNEQFF. The CDR3 coding sequence is TGCGCCAGCAGCTTAGGTTCCGCGTACTACAATGAGCAGTTCTTC.

The rearrangement joins TRBV7-9 to TRBJ2-5; tentative D call: TRBD2 (5 bases). The CDR3 runs 13 residues. V lost 3 bases, J lost 3 bases, and 8 bases lay in between. From germline, CDR1 is SEHNR and CDR2 FQNEAQ (reference sequence). In nucleotides, the CDR3 is TGTGCCAGCAGCTTCTCCGGGGAAGAGACCCAGTACTTC. Its protein product is CASSFSGEETQYF.

This chain links TRBV19 with TRBJ2-2; D possibly uses TRBD1 or TRBD2 (5 bases each). Deletions cut 3 bases from V and 6 bases from J, with 5 bases between. The CDR3 has 12 amino acids. The V gene's germline CDR1 is LNHDA and CDR2 SQIVND (reference sequence). The DNA of the CDR3 is TGTGCCAGTAGTATGGGGGCCGGGGAGCTGTTTTTT. Amino acid sequence: CASSMGAGELFF. Filled out from reference TRBV19 and TRBJ2-2, the complete variable domain reads DGGITQSPKYLFRKEGQNVTLSCEQNLNHDAMYWYRQDPGQGLRLIYYSQIVNDFQKGDIAEGYSVSREKKESFPLTVTSAQKNPTAFYLCASSMGAGELFFGEGSRLTVL.

The chain links TRBV9 to TRBJ2-7; tentatively, D is TRBD2 (5 bases). The V end lost 4 bases, the J end lost 1 base, and 15 bases lay between the germline ends. The CDR3 contains 15 residues. From germline, CDR1 is SGDLS and CDR2 YYNGEE. CDR3 protein: CASSPRDFQSYEQYF. CDR3 DNA: TGTGCCAGCAGCCCCCGGGATTTCCAATCCTACGAGCAGTACTTC.

This clone has more than one count but fewer than ten. This chain connects TRBV11-3 to TRBJ1-2; D not certain. This CDR3 is 15 amino acids long. V was cut by 1 base and J by 8 bases, with 17 bases left in between. The germline V gene encodes CDR1 SGHNT and CDR2 YENEEA. CDR3 protein: CASSLGGRWEGGYTF. Written as DNA, the CDR3 is TGTGCCAGCAGCTTAGGGGGTCGATGGGAAGGAGGCTACACCTTC.

The rearrangement joins TRBV3-1 (or the pseudogene TRBV3-2) to TRBJ2-3; D not certain. V lost 0 bases to trimming and J lost 10 bases, with 8 bases between them. The CDR3 sequence is 12 residues long. CDR1 and CDR2 from the germline V gene are LGHDT and YNNKEL (reference sequence). This chain's CDR3 is CASSQEYTPQYF. In nucleotides, the CDR3 is TGTGCCAGCAGCCAAGAGTATACTCCGCAGTATTTT.

J is TRBJ2-6 and V is TRBV4-1; TRBD1 is a possible D gene (5 bases). Per the germline V gene, CDR1 is MGHRA and CDR2 is YSYEKL. The V end lost 0 bases, the J end lost 1 base, and 10 bases lay between the germline ends. There are 17 residues in the CDR3. CDR3 residues: CASSQDRAGSGANVLTF. CDR3 DNA: TGCGCCAGCAGCCAAGACCGGGCAGGGTCTGGGGCCAACGTCCTGACTTTC.

V is TRBV7-2 and J is TRBJ2-1; 8 bases are shared with TRBD2. In germline, CDR1 is SGHTA, CDR2 FQGNSA. This CDR3 contains 15 residues. The J segment lost 5 bases and the V segment lost 0 bases, leaving 3 bases of the junction unmatched. The CDR3 is CASSLAPGLDNEQFF. DNA for the CDR3: TGTGCCAGCAGCTTAGCTCCGGGACTAGACAATGAGCAGTTCTTC.

V and J are TRBV27 and TRBJ1-4; unclear D gene. With 3 bases removed from V and 8 bases from J, the gap between germline ends came to 13 bases. Germline-derived CDR1 and CDR2 are MNHEY and SMNVEV (reference sequence). CDR3 size: 14 residues. The CDR3 loop reads CASSFSVGGEKLFF. The CDR3 DNA reads as TGTGCCAGCAGTTTCTCAGTTGGTGGGGAAAAACTGTTTTTT.

The chain links TRBV27 to TRBJ2-1, with 9 bases lining up with TRBD2. Per the germline V gene, CDR1 is MNHEY and CDR2 is SMNVEV (reference sequence). Unmatched junction bases numbered 6, after V lost 5 bases and J lost 1 base. The CDR3 extends over 16 amino acids. In DNA, the CDR3 is TGTGCCAGCAGTCACGGGACTAGCCCGTCCTACAATGAGCAGTTCTTC. This encodes CASSHGTSPSYNEQFF.

The rearrangement uses TRBV7-9 and TRBJ1-6; no definite D call. CDR1 and CDR2 from the germline V gene are SEHNR and FQNEAQ (reference sequence). V lost 5 bases and J lost 0, with 8 bases in between. This CDR3 comprises 15 residues. CDR3 region: CASSAGVSYNSPLHF. CDR3 sequence (DNA): TGTGCCAGCAGCGCCGGGGTCTCCTATAATTCACCCCTCCACTTT.

The rearrangement links TRBV6-2 or TRBV6-3 to TRBJ1-2, with D hard to call. The ends were cut back, 2 bases at V and 5 bases at J, with 15 bases in the middle. The CDR3 sequence is 15 residues long. Germline CDR1 and CDR2: MNHEY and SVGEGT. CDR3 amino acids: CASSYGSPEFYGYTF. Here the CDR3 DNA reads TGTGCCAGCAGTTACGGTAGCCCAGAATTTTATGGCTACACCTTC.

The CDR3 region is CASSLEYEQYF. The CDR3 DNA reads TGTGCCAGCAGTTTGGAGTACGAGCAGTACTTC. The chain uses TRBV28 and TRBJ2-7, with D uncertain. The CDR3 length is 11 residues. Germline CDR1 reads MDHEN; CDR2 reads SYDVKM. Trimming shortened V by 3 bases and J by 4 bases, and 4 bases separated the two germline ends.

The chain links TRBV6-5 to TRBJ1-2, with 8 positions matching TRBD1. The CDR3 totals 13 residues. The germline V gene has CDR1 MNHEY and CDR2 SVGAGI. V shed 5 bases, J shed 6 bases, and the junction held 5 bases outside the gene matches. CDR3 in amino acids: CASSPTGVDGYTF. As DNA, the CDR3 is TGTGCCAGCAGTCCGACAGGGGTTGATGGCTACACCTTC.

The gene calls are TRBV6-5 and TRBJ2-7; TRBD2 is a possible D gene (5 bases). Germline values: CDR1 MNHEY, CDR2 SVGAGI. CDR3 length: 13 residues. V lost 10 bases to trimming and J lost 3 bases, with 16 bases between them. The DNA for the CDR3 is TGTGCCACTCAAACGGGGAATTACTACGAGCAGTACTTC. As protein: CATQTGNYYEQYF.

V is TRBV30 and J is TRBJ2-1; D possibly corresponds to TRBD2 (5 bases). The CDR3 extends over 13 amino acids. Per germline, CDR1 GTSNPN and CDR2 SVGIG (reference sequence). V lost 0 bases and J 4 bases, leaving 7 bases between the germline ends. CDR3 residues: CAWSVTGYNEQFF. The CDR3 DNA reads TGTGCCTGGAGTGTCACGGGGTACAATGAGCAGTTCTTC.

The chain is built from TRBV5-6 and TRBJ1-1; D is undetermined. The CDR3 is made up of 14 amino acids. In germline, CDR1 is SGHDT, CDR2 YYEEEE. V was pared by 3 bases and J by 3 bases, with 12 bases between. CDR3 nucleotide sequence: TGTGCCAGCAGCTCCAGTGGGTGGGACACTGAAGCTTTCTTT. This gives the protein CASSSSGWDTEAFF.

This clone was seen a few times. The chain uses TRBV28 and TRBJ1-5; D not certain. CDR1 and CDR2 from the germline V gene are MDHEN and SYDVKM. The CDR3 is 12 residues long. Between the trimmed V and J ends, which lost 5 bases and 4 bases, there was a span of 6 bases. The DNA for the CDR3 is TGTGCCAGCAGTCGAAGTAATCAGCCCCAGCATTTT. Encoded protein: CASSRSNQPQHF.

The gene calls are TRBV14 and TRBJ1-2, with unresolved D. With 8 bases removed from V and 5 bases from J, the gap between germline ends came to 9 bases. The germline CDR1 and CDR2 sequences are SGHDN and FVKESK. This CDR3 contains 11 residues. The CDR3 DNA is TGTGCCAGCCGTACCTGGTATGGCTACACCTTC. It yields the protein CASRTWYGYTF.

The chain has TRBV3-1 (or the pseudogene TRBV3-2) and TRBJ2-5, with D tentatively TRBD2 (6 bases). Trimming stripped 4 bases from V and 2 bases from J, with 14 bases between. The CDR3 has 15 amino acids. From germline, CDR1 is LGHDT and CDR2 YNNKEL (reference sequence). CDR3 loop: CASSRGGYIQETQYF. DNA of the CDR3: TGTGCCAGCAGCCGTGGGGGGTATATACAAGAGACCCAGTACTTC.